These T cell receptor beta chains were read from a single sample in a study of blood T cell repertoires in COVID-19. The repertoire was sequenced with immunoSEQ multiplex PCR; TCRdb's copy has only in-frame clones and lacks some. The sample lists over 75,000 clones, approximately 80% seen once, with about a tenth in the top ten. Input material: peripheral blood. The receptors stem from a woman in her 70s with acute or convalescent COVID-19. Each CDR3 is given without its conserved first and last residue.

V gene,CDR3 protein
TRBV28,ASSLAGESYNEQF
TRBV7-3,ASSLSGDNEQF
TRBV6-2/TRBV6-3,ASSYSRGSQPQH
TRBV28,ASTPLEMHYGYT
TRBV12-3/TRBV12-4,ASSPPDRRPQH
TRBV4-2,ASSQDRLAGGELF
TRBV2,ATRAGQYNEQF
TRBV4-1,ASSQDLVGANNYGYT
TRBV30,AWSTTQGYEKLF
TRBV12-3/TRBV12-4,ASSTGTNQPQH
TRBV5-3,ARSRGLAVQDTQY
TRBV6-1,ASSEAGQSYEQY
TRBV11-2,ASSPSTGNYGYT
TRBV6-5,ASSPTSGNPYEQY
TRBV6-5,ASSSGTGGLTDTQY
TRBV28,ASSLSGTQPTEAF
TRBV5-6,ASSLGGRPNELF
TRBV5-1,ASSFSLGQGAPEQY
TRBV9,ASSASTGGELF
TRBV2,ASIRSGPDTQY
TRBV27,ASSPRDRGSNQPQH
TRBV19,ASSIRGQQETQY
TRBV6-6,ASSRGSSYEQY
TRBV19,ASSTPKKDFIYEQY
TRBV7-9,ASSLEGLAIYEQY
TRBV6-5,ASSYWASGRGETQY
TRBV7-8,ASSFRQGRSYEQY
TRBV5-1,ASSARTGGGETQY
TRBV12-3/TRBV12-4,ASSLKADTEAF
TRBV27,ASSLAGTGGSYEQY
TRBV4-2,ASSQGRAGVETQY
TRBV7-2,ASSKGQGATQPQH
TRBV18,ASSSGTGGEAF
TRBV7-9,ASSGTSGSHEQF
TRBV7-8,ASSSGGLVEKLF